This T cell receptor beta chain came from a study of cytomegalovirus exposure and HLA in healthy donors. General study findings and limits: It was likely that a cluster of highly shared sequence variants was a sequencing artifact. Association of a missense DCLRE1C variant with TCR beta V- and J-gene trimming was reported in a later analysis. Immune exposure information available was restricted to CMV serostatus. Investigators reported approximately 170 TCR beta chains as tied to cytomegalovirus.

The PCR employed 60 Vbeta primers together with 13 Jbeta primers. Clones were read by immunoSEQ multiplex PCR, and TCRdb kept only the in-frame ones, dropping some. This sample has 150,000 or so clones, with 73% found just once. CDR3 length equals 12 residues. The germline gives CDR1 SGHVS, CDR2 FQNEAQ. V lost 3 bases, J lost 9 bases, and 10 bases lay in between. As for this clone: The antigen is undetermined.

V is TRBV7-8 and J is TRBJ2-3; D is undetermined. The receptor was derived from a woman between 18 and 29 years old in good health and CMV-seronegative. Sequencing used PBMCs. For the CDR3, the DNA is TGTGCCAGCAGCTTGGAAGCAGGAACGCAGTATTTT. This translates into CASSLEAGTQYF.